Listed here is a single T cell receptor beta chain. The antigen remains unidentified. This entry comes from a study of cytomegalovirus exposure and HLA in healthy donors. Findings and caveats of the study: The investigators catalogued some 150 TCR beta chains as cytomegalovirus-associated.

V lost 2 bases, J lost 3 bases, and 4 bases stayed unmatched. The CDR3 sequence is 15 residues long. The germline V gene encodes CDR1 SGHRS and CDR2 YFSETQ. The method was immunoSEQ multiplex PCR; TCRdb's version includes in-frame clones alone and lacks a portion of them. The sample includes some 320,000 clones, approximately 86% of them seen just once. Sequencing used PBMCs. The source is a woman in her twenties or thirties in good health and CMV-seropositive. The chain couples TRBV5-1 to TRBJ1-5, with TRBD1 matching 8 bases. The CDR3 coding sequence is TGCGCCAGCAGCTTAAGGACAGGGCCCAATCAGCCCCAGCATTTT. Its translation is CASSLRTGPNQPQHF. Using reference TRBV5-1 and TRBJ1-5 for the parts outside the CDR3, the full variable domain is KAGVTQTPRYLIKTRGQQVTLSCSPISGHRSVSWYQQTPGQGLQFLFEYFSETQRNKGNFPGRFSGRQFSNSRSEMNVSTLELGDSALYLCASSLRTGPNQPQHFGDGTRLSIL.